These 11 T cell receptor beta chains were sequenced from one sample in a study of T cell repertoires in cytomegalovirus infection. TCRdb itself ran the reads through MiXCR, one entry per CDR3 protein. This sample has about 330,000 distinct CDR3 sequences, with 8% to 10% found just once. Sequencing was done on a sample of PBMCs. These receptor sequences come from a human donor in good health (CMV status not recorded). Some clones in this sample may be carry-over from other donors' samples.

The chain links TRBV4-3 to TRBJ2-7; 12 bases agree with TRBD2. Germline assignment: CDR1 LGHNA and CDR2 YSLEER. The CDR3 loop spans 16 amino acids. Unmatched junction bases numbered 8, after V lost 4 bases and J lost 4 bases. The CDR3 is CASSRRLAGAAYEQYF. The DNA of the CDR3 is TGCGCCAGCAGCCGCCGACTAGCGGGGGCAGCTTACGAGCAGTACTTC.

This clonotype was counted ten times or more. This chain links TRBV7-2 with TRBJ1-1; D gene uncertain. V lost 5 bases, J lost 0 bases, and 10 bases lay in between. The germline V gene encodes CDR1 SGHTA and CDR2 FQGNSA. This CDR3 has 14 residues. In DNA, the CDR3 is TGTGCCAGCAGCCCGCAGGCGTTGAACACTGAAGCTTTCTTT. Translated: CASSPQALNTEAFF.

The gene calls are TRBV7-3 and TRBJ2-1, with D tentatively TRBD2 (5 bases). Trimming pared 1 base from V and 10 bases from J, leaving 11 bases between. The CDR3 has 13 residues. Germline CDR1 reads SGHTA; CDR2 reads FQGTGA. The CDR3 DNA follows: TGTGCCAGCAGCTTAAACGACTATAAGGAGCAGTTCTTC. Translated, it gives CASSLNDYKEQFF. Full variable domain (rest looked up from reference TRBV7-3 and TRBJ2-1): GAGVSQTPSNKVTEKGKYVELRCDPISGHTALYWYRQSLGQGPEFLIYFQGTGAADDSGLPNDRFFAVRPEGSVSTLKIQRTERGDSAVYLCASSLNDYKEQFFGPGTRLTVL.

In this sample, this clonotype turned up many times. This rearrangement joins TRBV6-5 to TRBJ2-3; D is tentatively TRBD1 or TRBD2 (5 bases each). The CDR3 is 16 amino acids. The V gene lost 2 bases and the J gene lost 1 base, with 13 bases spanning the gap. The germline V gene has CDR1 MNHEY and CDR2 SVGAGI. CDR3 residues: CASSYIGTSGTDTQYF. CDR3 DNA sequence: TGTGCCAGCAGTTACATAGGGACGTCGGGCACAGATACGCAGTATTTT.

This clonotype was observed a single time. This rearrangement joins TRBV4-1 to TRBJ2-7; TRBD2 matches at 14 bases. The V segment lost 1 base and the J segment 2 bases; nucleotides outside the gene matches: 4. CDR3 length: 17 amino acids. CDR1 is MGHRA, CDR2 YSYEKL, per germline. The CDR3 DNA reads as TGCGCCAGCAGCCAAGCGGGACTAGCGGGGGATACCTACGAGCAGTACTTC. It encodes CASSQAGLAGDTYEQYF.

This clonotype was detected many times. The chain links TRBV7-2 to TRBJ2-7; 7 bases are shared with TRBD1. From germline, CDR1 is SGHTA and CDR2 FQGNSA. The CDR3 has 15 amino acids. With 5 bases clipped from V and 2 bases from J, the junction kept 9 bases outside the gene matches. This chain's CDR3 is CASSPYRGNAYEQYF. DNA of the CDR3: TGTGCCAGCAGCCCCTACAGGGGAAACGCCTACGAGCAGTACTTC.

A few counts support this clonotype. A read error may be the cause here, since a much bigger clone is one base away. The rearrangement uses TRBV7-2 and TRBJ2-5, with D tentatively TRBD2 (6 bases). CDR3 size: 13 residues. The germline V gene has CDR1 SGHTA and CDR2 FQGNSA. Trimming removed 5 bases at V and 0 bases at J, with 7 bases between. The CDR3 region is CASSRDYQETQYF. The CDR3 DNA reads TGTGCCAGCAGCCGGGACTACCAAGAGACCCAGTACTTC.

The V gene is TRBV20-1, the J gene TRBJ2-5; D call uncertain. Looked up from germline, CDR1 is DFQATT and CDR2 is SNEGSKA (reference sequence). Trimming removed 1 base at V and 3 bases at J, with 12 bases between. There are 14 residues in the CDR3. The CDR3 DNA sequence: TGCAGTGCTAGAGGAACTGGACGGAAAGAGACCCAGTACTTC. Translated, it gives CSARGTGRKETQYF.

A few counts support this clonotype. V is TRBV12-3 or TRBV12-4 and J is TRBJ2-1; D remains ambiguous. The CDR3 is made up of 14 amino acids. Trimming shortened V by 7 bases and J by 0 bases, and 10 bases separated the two germline ends. In DNA form, the CDR3 reads TGTGCCAGCAAATCTTTTAACTCCTACAATGAGCAGTTCTTC. Encoded protein: CASKSFNSYNEQFF.

The chain combines TRBV7-3 with TRBJ2-7, with 8 bases matching TRBD2. The CDR3 sequence is 17 residues long. Losses at the gene ends were 5 bases for V and 2 bases for J; bases not matched to a gene: 14. Germline loops: CDR1 SGHTA, CDR2 FQGTGA. The CDR3 protein is CASSRILNSGGTYEQYF. The CDR3, as DNA: TGTGCCAGCAGCCGTATACTAAACAGCGGGGGAACCTACGAGCAGTACTTC.

This clonotype was counted many times. J is TRBJ2-2 and V is TRBV7-2; TRBD1 might be the D (6 bases). The CDR3 has 15 residues. Germline CDR1 reads SGHTA; CDR2 reads FQGNSA. V was clipped by 5 bases and J by 8 bases, with 18 bases between them. CDR3 loop: CASSPGARYEGELFF. Written as DNA, the CDR3 is TGTGCCAGCAGCCCAGGGGCCAGATACGAAGGGGAGCTGTTTTTT.